The sequence of this TCR beta chain was determined in a study of T-cell memory formation after mild COVID-19. Study conclusions and caveats: Clones that contracted from day 15 to 85 had balanced CD4/CD8; later expanders were CD4+ biased. Pre-infection memory showed some responding clones, and this suggested that cross-reactive memory joined.

Germline loops: CDR1 SGDLS, CDR2 YYNGEE. The length of the CDR3 is 12 residues. Trimming removed 2 bases from V and 2 bases from J, with 3 bases in between. TCRdb independently ran MiXCR on the 5' RACE reads; one entry per CDR3 protein. The sample yields 530,000 or so distinct CDR3 sequences, 17% seen once. Note on this clonotype: Antigen specificity is unknown.

Sequences were obtained from PBMCs or a T cell subset sorted from them (not recorded which). This receptor was obtained from an adult woman who had mild COVID-19 (a few samples of this study predate the infection). Cell type and time point are not known. J is TRBJ2-3 and V is TRBV9; D remains ambiguous. The DNA for the CDR3 is TGTGCCAGCAGCGTGAACACAGATACGCAGTATTTT. Its translation is CASSVNTDTQYF.